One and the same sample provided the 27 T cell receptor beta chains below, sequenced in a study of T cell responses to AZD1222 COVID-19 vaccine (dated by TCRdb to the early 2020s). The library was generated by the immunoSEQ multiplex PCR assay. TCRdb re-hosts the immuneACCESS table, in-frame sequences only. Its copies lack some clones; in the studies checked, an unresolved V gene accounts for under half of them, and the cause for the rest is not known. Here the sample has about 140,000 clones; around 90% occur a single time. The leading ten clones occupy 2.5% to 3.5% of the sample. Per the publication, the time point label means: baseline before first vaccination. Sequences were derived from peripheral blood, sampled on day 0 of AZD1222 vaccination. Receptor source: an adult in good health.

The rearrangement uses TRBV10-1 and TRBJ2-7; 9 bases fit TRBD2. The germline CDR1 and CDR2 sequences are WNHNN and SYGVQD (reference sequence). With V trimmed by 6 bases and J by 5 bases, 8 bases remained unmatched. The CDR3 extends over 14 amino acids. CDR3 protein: CASSLGLACHEQYF. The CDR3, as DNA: TGCGCCAGCAGCCTGGGACTAGCATGCCACGAGCAGTACTTC.

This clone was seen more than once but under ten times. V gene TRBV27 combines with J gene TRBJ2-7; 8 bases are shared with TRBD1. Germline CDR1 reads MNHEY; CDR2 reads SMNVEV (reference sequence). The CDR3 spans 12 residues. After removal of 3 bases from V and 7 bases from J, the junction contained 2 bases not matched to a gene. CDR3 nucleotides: TGTGCCAGCAGTTTTACAGGGGGGGAGCAGTACTTC. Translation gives CASSFTGGEQYF.

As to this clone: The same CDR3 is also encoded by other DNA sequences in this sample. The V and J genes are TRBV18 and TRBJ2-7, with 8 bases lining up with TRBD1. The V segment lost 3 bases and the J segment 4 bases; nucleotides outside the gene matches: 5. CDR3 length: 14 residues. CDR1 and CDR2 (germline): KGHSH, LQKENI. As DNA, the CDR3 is TGTGCCAGCTCACCGCGGACAGGGTTATACGAGCAGTACTTC. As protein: CASSPRTGLYEQYF.

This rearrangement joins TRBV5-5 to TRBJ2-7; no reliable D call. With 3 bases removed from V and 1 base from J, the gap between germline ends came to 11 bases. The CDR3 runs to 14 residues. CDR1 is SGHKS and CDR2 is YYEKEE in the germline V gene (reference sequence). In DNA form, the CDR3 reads TGTGCCAGCAGCTCCCCCGGGTTTTCCTACGAGCAGTACTTC. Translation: CASSSPGFSYEQYF.

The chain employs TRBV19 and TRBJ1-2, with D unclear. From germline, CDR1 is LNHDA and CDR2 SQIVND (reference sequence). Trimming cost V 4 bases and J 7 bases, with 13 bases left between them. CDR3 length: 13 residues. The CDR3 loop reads CASSSPVPGGYTF. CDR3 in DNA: TGTGCCAGTAGTAGCCCAGTACCTGGTGGCTACACCTTC.

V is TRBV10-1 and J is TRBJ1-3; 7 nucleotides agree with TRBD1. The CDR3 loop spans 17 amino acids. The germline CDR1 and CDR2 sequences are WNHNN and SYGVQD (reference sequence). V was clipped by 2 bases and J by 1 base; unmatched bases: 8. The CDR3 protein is CASSENTGVLSGNTIYF. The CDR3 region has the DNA TGCGCCAGCAGTGAGAATACAGGGGTCCTGTCTGGAAACACCATATATTTT.

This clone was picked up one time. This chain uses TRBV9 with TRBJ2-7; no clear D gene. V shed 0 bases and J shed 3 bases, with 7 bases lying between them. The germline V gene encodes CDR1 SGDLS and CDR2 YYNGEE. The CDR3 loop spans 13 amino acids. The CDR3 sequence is CASSVEEGYEQYF. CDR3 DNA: TGTGCCAGCAGCGTAGAAGAAGGCTACGAGCAGTACTTC. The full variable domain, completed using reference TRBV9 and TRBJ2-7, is DSGVTQTPKHLITATGQRVTLRCSPRSGDLSVYWYQQSLDQGLQFLIQYYNGEERAKGNILERFSAQQFPDLHSELNLSSLELGDSALYFCASSVEEGYEQYFGPGTRLTVT.

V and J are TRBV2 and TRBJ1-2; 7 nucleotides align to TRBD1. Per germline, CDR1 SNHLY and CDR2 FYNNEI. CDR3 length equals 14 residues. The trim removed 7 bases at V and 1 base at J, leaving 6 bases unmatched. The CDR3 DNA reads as TGTGCCAGCACCCTGGGACAGCTTAACTATGGCTACACCTTC. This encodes CASTLGQLNYGYTF. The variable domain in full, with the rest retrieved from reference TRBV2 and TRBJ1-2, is EPEVTQTPSHQVTQMGQEVILRCVPISNHLYFYWYRQILGQKVEFLVSFYNNEISEKSEIFDDQFSVERPDGSNFTLKIRSTKLEDSAMYFCASTLGQLNYGYTFGSGTRLTVV.

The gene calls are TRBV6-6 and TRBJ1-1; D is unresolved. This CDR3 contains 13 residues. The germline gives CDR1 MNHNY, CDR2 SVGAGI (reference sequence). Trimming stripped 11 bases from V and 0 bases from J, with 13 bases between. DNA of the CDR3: TGTGCCTCCCGGGCCGCCATGAACACTGAAGCTTTCTTT. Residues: CASRAAMNTEAFF.

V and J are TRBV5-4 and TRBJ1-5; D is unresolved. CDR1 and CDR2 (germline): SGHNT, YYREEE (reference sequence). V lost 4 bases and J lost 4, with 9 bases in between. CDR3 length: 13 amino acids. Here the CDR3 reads CASSKDHNQPQHF. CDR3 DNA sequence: TGTGCCAGCAGCAAGGACCATAATCAGCCCCAGCATTTT.

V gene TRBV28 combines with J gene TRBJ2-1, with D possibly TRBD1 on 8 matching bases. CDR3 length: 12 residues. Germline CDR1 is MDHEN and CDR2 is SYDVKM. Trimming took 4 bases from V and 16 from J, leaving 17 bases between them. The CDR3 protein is CASSSRTGTTFF. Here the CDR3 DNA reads TGTGCCAGCAGTTCGAGGACAGGGACTACCTTCTTC.

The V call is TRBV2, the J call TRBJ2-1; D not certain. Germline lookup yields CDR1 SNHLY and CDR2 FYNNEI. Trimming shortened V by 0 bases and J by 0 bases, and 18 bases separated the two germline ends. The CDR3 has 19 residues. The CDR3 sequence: CASSEAPEDVWASYNEQFF. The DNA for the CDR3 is TGTGCCAGCAGTGAAGCGCCTGAGGATGTTTGGGCCTCCTACAATGAGCAGTTCTTC.

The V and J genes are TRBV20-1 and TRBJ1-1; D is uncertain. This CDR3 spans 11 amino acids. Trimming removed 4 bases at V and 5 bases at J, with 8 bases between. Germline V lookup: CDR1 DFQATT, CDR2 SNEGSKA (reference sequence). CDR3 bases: TGCAGTGCTACCAGTCTAACTGAAGCTTTCTTT. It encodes CSATSLTEAFF.

The CDR3 protein is CASSSGLVTDTQYF. For the CDR3, the DNA is TGTGCCAGCAGCTCGGGACTGGTCACAGATACGCAGTATTTT. The rearrangement links TRBV5-4 to TRBJ2-3; TRBD2 might be the D (6 bases). The germline V gene encodes CDR1 SGHNT and CDR2 YYREEE (reference sequence). The CDR3 extends over 14 amino acids. V lost 3 bases and J lost 2, with 10 bases in between. Full variable domain (remainder filled in from reference TRBV5-4 and TRBJ2-3): ETGVTQSPTHLIKTRGQQVTLRCSSQSGHNTVSWYQQALGQGPQFIFQYYREEENGRGNFPPRFSGLQFPNYSSELNVNALELDDSALYLCASSSGLVTDTQYFGPGTRLTVL.

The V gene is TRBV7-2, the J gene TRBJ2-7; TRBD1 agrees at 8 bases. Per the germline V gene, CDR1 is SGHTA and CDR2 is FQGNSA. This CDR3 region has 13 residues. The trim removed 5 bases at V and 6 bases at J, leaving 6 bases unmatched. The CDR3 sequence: CASSADRGLEQYF. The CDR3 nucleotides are TGTGCCAGCAGCGCAGACAGGGGTCTCGAGCAGTACTTC.

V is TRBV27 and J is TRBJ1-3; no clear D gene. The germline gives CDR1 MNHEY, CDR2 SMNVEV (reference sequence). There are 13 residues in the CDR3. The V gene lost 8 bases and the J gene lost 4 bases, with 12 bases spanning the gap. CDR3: CASSPHWGNTIYF. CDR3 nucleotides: TGTGCCAGCTCCCCTCATTGGGGAAACACCATATATTTT.

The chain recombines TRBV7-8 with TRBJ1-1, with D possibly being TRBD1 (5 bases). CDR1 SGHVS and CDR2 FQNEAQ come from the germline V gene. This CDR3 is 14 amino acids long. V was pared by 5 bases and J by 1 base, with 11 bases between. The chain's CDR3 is CASSLRDANTEAFF. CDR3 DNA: TGTGCCAGCAGCCTCAGGGATGCGAACACTGAAGCTTTCTTT.

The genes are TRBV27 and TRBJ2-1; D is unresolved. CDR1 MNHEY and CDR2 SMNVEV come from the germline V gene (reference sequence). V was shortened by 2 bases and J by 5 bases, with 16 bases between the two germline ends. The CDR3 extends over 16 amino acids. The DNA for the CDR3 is TGTGCCAGCAGTTTAGCTCTGGGTTATCGGGACAATGAGCAGTTCTTC. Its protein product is CASSLALGYRDNEQFF.

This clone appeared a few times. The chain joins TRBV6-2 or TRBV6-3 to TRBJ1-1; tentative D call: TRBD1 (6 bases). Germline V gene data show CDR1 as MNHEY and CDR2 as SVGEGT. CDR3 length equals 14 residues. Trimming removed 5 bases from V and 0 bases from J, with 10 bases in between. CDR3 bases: TGTGCCAGCAGTCCATCAGGGGTGAACACTGAAGCTTTCTTT. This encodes CASSPSGVNTEAFF.

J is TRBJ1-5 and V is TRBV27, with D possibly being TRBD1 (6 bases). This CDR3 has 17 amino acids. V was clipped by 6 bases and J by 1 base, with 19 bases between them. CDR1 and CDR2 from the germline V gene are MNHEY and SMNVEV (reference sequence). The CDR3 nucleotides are TGTGCCAGCAGACTAAGGGGGGTGGAGGAAAGCAATCAGCCCCAGCATTTT. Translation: CASRLRGVEESNQPQHF.

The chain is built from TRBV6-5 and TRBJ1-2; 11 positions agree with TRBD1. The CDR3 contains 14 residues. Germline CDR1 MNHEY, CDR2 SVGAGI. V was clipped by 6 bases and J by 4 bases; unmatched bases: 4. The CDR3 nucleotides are TGTGCCAGCAGACGGACAGGGGGCTTCTATGGCTACACCTTC. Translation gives CASRRTGGFYGYTF.

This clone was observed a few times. The CDR3 sequence: CASSLGYRDRDMNTEAFF. CDR3 DNA: TGTGCCAGCAGCTTGGGGTACCGCGACAGGGACATGAACACTGAAGCTTTCTTT. The chain has TRBV5-4 and TRBJ1-1, with 7 bases aligning to TRBD1. Trimming cost V 0 bases and J 0 bases; bases outside gene matches: 11. This CDR3 region has 18 residues. Germline-derived CDR1 and CDR2 are SGHNT and YYREEE (reference sequence).

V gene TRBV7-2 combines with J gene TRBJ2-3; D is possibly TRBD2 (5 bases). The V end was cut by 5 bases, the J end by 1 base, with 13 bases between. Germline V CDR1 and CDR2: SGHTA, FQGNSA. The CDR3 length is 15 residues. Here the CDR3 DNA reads TGTGCCAGCAGCACACCCGGGATCCGCACAGATACGCAGTATTTT. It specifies CASSTPGIRTDTQYF.

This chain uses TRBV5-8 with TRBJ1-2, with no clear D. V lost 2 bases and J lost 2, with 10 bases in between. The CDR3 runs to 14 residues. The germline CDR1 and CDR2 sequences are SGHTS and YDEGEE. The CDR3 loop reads CASSFPTRNYGYTF. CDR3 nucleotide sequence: TGTGCCAGCAGCTTCCCGACAAGAAACTATGGCTACACCTTC.

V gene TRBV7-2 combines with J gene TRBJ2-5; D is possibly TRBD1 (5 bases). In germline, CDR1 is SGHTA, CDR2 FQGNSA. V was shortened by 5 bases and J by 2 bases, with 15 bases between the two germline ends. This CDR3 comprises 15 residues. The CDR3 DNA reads TGTGCCAGCAGCCGGCAGACAGCCCGACAAGAGACCCAGTACTTC. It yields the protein CASSRQTARQETQYF.

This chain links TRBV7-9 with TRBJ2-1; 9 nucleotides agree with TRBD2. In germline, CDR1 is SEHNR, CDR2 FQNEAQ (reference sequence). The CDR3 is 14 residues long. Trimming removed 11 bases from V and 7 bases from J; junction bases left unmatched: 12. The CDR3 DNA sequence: TGTGCCTCCCGGGGCGGGAGGGCTCCTAATGAGCAGTTCTTC. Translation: CASRGGRAPNEQFF. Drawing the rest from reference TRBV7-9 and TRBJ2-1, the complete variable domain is DTGVSQNPRHKITKRGQNVTFRCDPISEHNRLYWYRQTLGQGPEFLTYFQNEAQLEKSRLLSDRFSAERPKGSFSTLEIQRTEQGDSAMYLCASRGGRAPNEQFFGPGTRLTVL.

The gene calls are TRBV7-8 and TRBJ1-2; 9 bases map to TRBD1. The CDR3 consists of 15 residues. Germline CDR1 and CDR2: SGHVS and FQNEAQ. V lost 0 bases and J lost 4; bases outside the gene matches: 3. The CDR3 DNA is TGTGCCAGCAGCTTAGCCCCGGGACAGGGCTATGGCTACACCTTC. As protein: CASSLAPGQGYGYTF. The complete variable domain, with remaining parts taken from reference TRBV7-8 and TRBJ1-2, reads GAGVSQSPRYKVAKRGQDVALRCDPISGHVSLFWYQQALGQGPEFLTYFQNEAQLDKSGLPSDRFFAERPEGSVSTLKIQRTQQEDSAVYLCASSLAPGQGYGYTFGSGTRLTVV.